Presented here are 10 T cell receptor beta chains from one specimen sequenced in a study of patients and donors after allogeneic stem cell transplantation. TCRdb recomputed calls from the RT-PCR reads with MiXCR, one row per CDR3 protein. The sample shows roughly 200,000 distinct CDR3 sequences, roughly 38% of them seen only once. The sequenced sample consisted of blood, either unsorted or a sorted T cell fraction (not recorded which). These receptors originate from a human donor who was either an allogeneic HSCT recipient or a stem cell or donor lymphocyte infusion donor (not recorded which). It is not recorded whose cells these are; they may come from a transplant donor.

This clonotype was seen only a few times. This chain joins TRBV12-3 or TRBV12-4 and TRBJ1-2; 7 nucleotides agree with TRBD1. The CDR3 extends over 13 amino acids. V gave up 5 bases and J gave up 3 bases; unmatched junction bases: 3. In nucleotides, the CDR3 is TGTGCCAGCAGTGTAACAGGGGACTATGGCTACACCTTC. Translated: CASSVTGDYGYTF.

The chain uses TRBV6-2 or TRBV6-3 and TRBJ2-7, with D possibly matching TRBD2 (5 bases). Germline CDR1 is MNHEY and CDR2 is SVGEGT. V lost 3 bases and J 3 bases, leaving 12 bases between the germline ends. The length of the CDR3 is 14 residues. This CDR3 reads CASSYLGGNYEQYF. The CDR3 DNA reads TGTGCCAGCAGTTATCTTGGAGGAAACTACGAGCAGTACTTC.

The chain combines TRBV27 with TRBJ2-3; perhaps TRBD2 as D (6 bases). The CDR3 is made up of 15 amino acids. V was pared by 7 bases and J by 1 base, with 15 bases between. Per germline, CDR1 MNHEY and CDR2 SMNVEV (reference sequence). Here the CDR3 DNA reads TGTGCCAGCACCATGGGACTTTATGGCACAGATACGCAGTATTTT. It translates to CASTMGLYGTDTQYF.

J is TRBJ1-5 and V is TRBV29-1; 7 nucleotides match TRBD1. The CDR3 totals 13 residues. After removal of 4 bases from V and 7 bases from J, the junction contained 7 bases not matched to a gene. CDR1 and CDR2 from the germline V gene are SQVTM and ANQGSEA. The CDR3 spells CSVAGQGDQPQHF. CDR3 nucleotides: TGCAGCGTTGCGGGGCAGGGGGACCAGCCCCAGCATTTT.

This clonotype is a singleton in its sample. V gene TRBV18 combines with J gene TRBJ1-1, with 9 bases identical to TRBD1. J gave up 0 bases and V 6 bases, and 17 bases lay outside the gene matches. Germline V lookup: CDR1 KGHSH, CDR2 LQKENI. The CDR3 extends over 19 amino acids. Here the CDR3 reads CASSYRGGQGRGVNTEAFF. The CDR3 nucleotides read TGTGCCAGCTCGTACAGAGGGGGACAGGGAAGAGGGGTGAACACTGAAGCTTTCTTT.

V and J are TRBV5-1 and TRBJ2-2; D is possibly TRBD1 (5 bases). The V and J ends lost 4 bases and 3 bases respectively, with 7 bases between them. Germline V CDR1 and CDR2: SGHRS, YFSETQ. The CDR3 consists of 13 residues. CDR3 amino acids: CASSLGDTGELFF. In nucleotides, the CDR3 is TGCGCCAGCAGCCTAGGGGACACCGGGGAGCTGTTTTTT.

This clonotype was counted a few times. The rearrangement uses TRBV6-1 and TRBJ1-2; D is possibly TRBD1 (5 bases). From germline, CDR1 is MNHNS and CDR2 SASEGT. This CDR3 comprises 13 residues. With 2 bases removed from V and 3 bases from J, the gap between germline ends came to 7 bases. The CDR3, as DNA: TGTGCCAGCAGTGAACAGGGCGACTATGGCTACACCTTC. Its protein is CASSEQGDYGYTF.

The count of this clonotype is one. This chain links TRBV20-1 with TRBJ2-3; TRBD2 agrees at 7 bases. J was trimmed by 0 bases and V by 4 bases; bases with no gene match: 7. CDR1 is DFQATT, CDR2 SNEGSKA, per germline (reference sequence). The CDR3 loop spans 15 amino acids. This chain's CDR3 is CSAKAGTASTDTQYF. CDR3 nucleotide sequence: TGCAGTGCTAAAGCGGGGACCGCTAGCACAGATACGCAGTATTTT.

The gene calls are TRBV2 and TRBJ2-5; D gene unclear. In germline, CDR1 is SNHLY, CDR2 FYNNEI. V lost 2 bases and J 4 bases, leaving 11 bases between the germline ends. The CDR3 has 14 amino acids. The DNA for the CDR3 is TGTGCCAGCAGTGAACGAAGGCCGCGAGAGACCCAGTACTTC. Protein sequence: CASSERRPRETQYF.

This chain links TRBV10-3 with TRBJ2-1; no definite D call. V lost 4 bases and J 4 bases, leaving 2 bases between the germline ends. The length of the CDR3 is 11 residues. Germline V lookup: CDR1 ENHRY, CDR2 SYGVKD. The DNA of the CDR3 is TGTGCCATCAGTGTATACAATGAGCAGTTCTTC. Its translation: CAISVYNEQFF.